The 18 T cell receptor beta chains below all came from one sample that was sequenced in a study of blood T cell repertoires in COVID-19. Sequencing was performed with immunoSEQ multiplex PCR; in TCRdb, only in-frame clones are kept and a portion is missing. The sample yields more than 85,000 clones, roughly nine tenths seen once. The sequenced sample consisted of peripheral blood. The receptors were gathered from a man between 60 and 75 years old with acute or convalescent COVID-19.

The sample holds one count of this clone. CDR3 amino acids: CASSLTGRGNEQYV. The CDR3 region has the DNA TGTGCCAGCAGCCTAACCGGGAGGGGCAACGAGCAGTACGTC. This chain joins TRBV5-6 and TRBJ2-7; 8 bases are shared with TRBD2. This CDR3 is built from 14 residues. Germline CDR1 SGHDT, CDR2 YYEEEE. V lost 4 bases to trimming and J lost 5 bases; unmatched junction nucleotides: 8.

This chain joins TRBV6-1 and TRBJ2-3; 12 nucleotides match TRBD2. This CDR3 region has 15 residues. V gave up 3 bases and J gave up 5 bases; unmatched junction bases: 3. Germline CDR1 is MNHNS and CDR2 is SASEGT. The CDR3 here is CASSDLAGGVDTQYF. The CDR3 nucleotides read TGTGCCAGCAGTGACCTAGCGGGAGGGGTAGATACGCAGTATTTT.

The V call is TRBV24-1, the J call TRBJ2-2, with no clear D. Germline assignment: CDR1 KGHDR and CDR2 SFDVKD. The CDR3 sequence is 15 residues long. Trimming shortened V by 3 bases and J by 0 bases, and 7 bases separated the two germline ends. The CDR3 here is CATSDTGTNTGELFF. Here the CDR3 DNA reads TGTGCCACCAGTGATACTGGTACGAACACCGGGGAGCTGTTTTTT.

The V gene is TRBV9, the J gene TRBJ2-5; 7 nucleotides line up with TRBD2. The CDR3 spans 16 residues. Germline assignment: CDR1 SGDLS and CDR2 YYNGEE. Germline trimming cut 0 bases from V and 5 bases from J; bases unmatched to any gene: 10. This CDR3 is CASSVGRAGAQETQYF. In nucleotides, the CDR3 is TGTGCCAGCAGCGTAGGGCGGGCGGGAGCCCAGGAGACCCAGTACTTC. The variable domain in full, completed from reference TRBV9 and TRBJ2-5, reads DSGVTQTPKHLITATGQRVTLRCSPRSGDLSVYWYQQSLDQGLQFLIQYYNGEERAKGNILERFSAQQFPDLHSELNLSSLELGDSALYFCASSVGRAGAQETQYFGPGTRLLVL.

The chain links TRBV28 to TRBJ1-6, with a tentative D call TRBD1 (6 bases). Germline-derived CDR1 and CDR2 are MDHEN and SYDVKM. Trimming stripped 5 bases from V and 6 bases from J, with 14 bases between. The CDR3 loop spans 15 amino acids. CDR3 in DNA: TGTGCCAGCAGTCCCTATCGCAGGGGTAATTCACCCCTCCACTTT. Protein product: CASSPYRRGNSPLHF.

This rearrangement joins TRBV4-1 to TRBJ1-4, with D possibly being TRBD1 (5 bases). Trimming left V 4 bases short and J 14 bases short, with 20 bases between. The CDR3 spans 14 residues. CDR1 is MGHRA, CDR2 YSYEKL, per germline. The CDR3 here is CASSPTGWGRRLFF. The CDR3 DNA reads TGCGCCAGCAGCCCAACCGGATGGGGCCGCAGGCTGTTTTTT.

V is TRBV15 and J is TRBJ1-1, with TRBD1 as a possible D gene (6 bases). The V end lost 0 bases, the J end lost 0 bases, and 8 bases lay between the germline ends. CDR3 size: 15 residues. The germline gives CDR1 LNHNV, CDR2 YYDKDF (reference sequence). CDR3 sequence: CATSRDAGVNTEAFF. CDR3 DNA: TGTGCCACCAGCAGAGATGCAGGGGTGAACACTGAAGCTTTCTTT.

This clone was detected only once. CDR3: CASSHRRQGTPYGYTF. DNA of the CDR3: TGTGCCAGTAGTCACCGACGACAGGGGACCCCTTATGGCTACACCTTC. The chain has TRBV19 and TRBJ1-2; TRBD1 aligns across 8 bases. V was pared by 5 bases and J by 5 bases, with 13 bases of the junction left unmatched. CDR3 length equals 16 residues. Germline CDR1 LNHDA, CDR2 SQIVND (reference sequence).

V is TRBV6-5 and J is TRBJ2-3; perhaps TRBD2 as D (5 bases). Germline lookup yields CDR1 MNHEY and CDR2 SVGAGI. Trimming removed 3 bases from V and 5 bases from J, with 12 bases in between. The CDR3 runs 14 residues. The CDR3 nucleotides are TGTGCCAGCAGTTATGGGTCGGCGGGAGATACGCAGTATTTT. Amino acids: CASSYGSAGDTQYF.

The rearrangement joins TRBV27 to TRBJ2-3; 7 nucleotides align to TRBD1. From germline, CDR1 is MNHEY and CDR2 SMNVEV (reference sequence). Trimming at V came to 8 bases and at J to 0 bases, leaving 8 bases not matched to a gene. This CDR3 spans 15 amino acids. DNA for the CDR3: TGTGCCAGCGCCTGGGACAGACTTAGCACAGATACGCAGTATTTT. This sequence encodes CASAWDRLSTDTQYF.

The gene calls are TRBV3-1 (or the pseudogene TRBV3-2) and TRBJ1-4; D ambiguous. In germline, CDR1 is LGHDT, CDR2 YNNKEL (reference sequence). Trimming left V 1 base short and J 0 bases short, with 3 bases between. This CDR3 is built from 14 residues. The DNA for the CDR3 is TGTGCCAGCAGCCAAGCGGCAACTAATGAAAAACTGTTTTTT. Protein: CASSQAATNEKLFF.

The rearrangement joins TRBV24-1 to TRBJ2-2; perhaps TRBD2 as D (6 bases). The CDR3 has 14 residues. V lost 7 bases and J lost 6, with 14 bases in between. CDR1 is KGHDR, CDR2 SFDVKD, per germline. CDR3 amino acids: CATRAPGEAGELFF. Written as DNA, the CDR3 is TGTGCCACCAGGGCTCCGGGAGAGGCCGGGGAGCTGTTTTTT.

V gene TRBV3-1 (or the pseudogene TRBV3-2) combines with J gene TRBJ1-3, with a possible D match to TRBD1 (6 bases). V was cut by 4 bases and J by 1 base, with 17 bases left in between. The germline V gene encodes CDR1 LGHDT and CDR2 YNNKEL (reference sequence). The CDR3 spans 17 residues. The CDR3 coding sequence is TGTGCCAGCAGCCCTTTTGCCCCAGGGGAATCTGGAAACACCATATATTTT. It yields the protein CASSPFAPGESGNTIYF.

J is TRBJ1-2 and V is TRBV19; D remains unclear. The germline gives CDR1 LNHDA, CDR2 SQIVND (reference sequence). This CDR3 comprises 15 residues. V gave up 5 bases and J gave up 3 bases, with 16 bases separating them. CDR3 loop: CASSSQSGVYYGYTF. The CDR3 bases are TGTGCCAGTAGTTCACAGTCGGGAGTTTACTATGGCTACACCTTC.

J is TRBJ2-3 and V is TRBV7-8; TRBD2 matches at 7 bases. Germline lookup yields CDR1 SGHVS and CDR2 FQNEAQ. The CDR3 is made up of 16 amino acids. V lost 3 bases to trimming and J lost 2 bases; unmatched junction nucleotides: 8. The DNA for the CDR3 is TGTGCCAGCAGCTTTCAGGGAGCGGGGCTCACAGATACGCAGTATTTT. Protein product: CASSFQGAGLTDTQYF.

The chain recombines TRBV2 with TRBJ2-7, with TRBD1 identical over 7 bases. The CDR3 is 13 amino acids. Germline assignment: CDR1 SNHLY and CDR2 FYNNEI. V gave up 6 bases and J gave up 3 bases; unmatched junction bases: 5. The CDR3 DNA is TGTGCCAGCAGAGGGACAGCCCTCTACGAGCAGTACTTC. Encoded protein: CASRGTALYEQYF.

The V and J genes are TRBV5-1 and TRBJ2-5, with TRBD2 identical over 8 bases. The V segment lost 4 bases and the J segment 5 bases; nucleotides outside the gene matches: 13. From germline, CDR1 is SGHRS and CDR2 YFSETQ. This CDR3 has 16 amino acids. The CDR3: CASSPRAGVGSETQYF. The CDR3 bases are TGCGCCAGCAGCCCCCGAGCGGGAGTTGGCTCGGAGACCCAGTACTTC.

This clone was counted once. V and J are TRBV4-1 and TRBJ1-2; D not certain. V was shortened by 0 bases and J by 4 bases, with 12 bases between the two germline ends. This CDR3 contains 15 residues. Germline V gives CDR1 MGHRA, CDR2 YSYEKL. CDR3 in DNA: TGCGCCAGCAGCCAAGAACGGGGTTGGAGCTATGGCTACACCTTC. Translation: CASSQERGWSYGYTF.